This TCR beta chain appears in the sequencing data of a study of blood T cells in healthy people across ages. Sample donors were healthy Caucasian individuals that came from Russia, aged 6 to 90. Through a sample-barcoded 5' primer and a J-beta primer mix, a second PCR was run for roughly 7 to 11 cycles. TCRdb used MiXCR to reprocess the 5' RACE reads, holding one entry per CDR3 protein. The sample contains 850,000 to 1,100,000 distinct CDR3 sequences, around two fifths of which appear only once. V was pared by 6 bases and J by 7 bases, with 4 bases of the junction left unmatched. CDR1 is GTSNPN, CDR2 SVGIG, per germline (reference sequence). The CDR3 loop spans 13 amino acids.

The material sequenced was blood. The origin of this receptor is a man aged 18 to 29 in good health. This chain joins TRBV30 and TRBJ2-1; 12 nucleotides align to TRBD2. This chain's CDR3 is CACGLAGGNEQFF. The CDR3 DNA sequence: TGTGCCTGTGGTCTAGCGGGGGGGAATGAGCAGTTCTTC.